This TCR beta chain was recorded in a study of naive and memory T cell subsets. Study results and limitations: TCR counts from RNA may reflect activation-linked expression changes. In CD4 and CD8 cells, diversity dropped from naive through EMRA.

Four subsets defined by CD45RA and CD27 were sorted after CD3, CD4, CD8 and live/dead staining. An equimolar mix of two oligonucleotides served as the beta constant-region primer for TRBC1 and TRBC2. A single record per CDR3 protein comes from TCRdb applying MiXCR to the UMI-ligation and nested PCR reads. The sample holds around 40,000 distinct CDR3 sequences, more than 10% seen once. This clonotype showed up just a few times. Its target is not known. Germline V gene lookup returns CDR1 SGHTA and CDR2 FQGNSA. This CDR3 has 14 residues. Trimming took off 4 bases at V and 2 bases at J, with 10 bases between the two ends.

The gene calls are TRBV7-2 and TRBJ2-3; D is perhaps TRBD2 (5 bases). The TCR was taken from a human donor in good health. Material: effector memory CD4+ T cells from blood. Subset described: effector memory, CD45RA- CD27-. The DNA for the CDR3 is TGTGCCAGCAGCTCGGACGGGGACACAGATACGCAGTATTTT. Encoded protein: CASSSDGDTDTQYF. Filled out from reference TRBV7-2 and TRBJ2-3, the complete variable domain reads GAGVSQSPSNKVTEKGKDVELRCDPISGHTALYWYRQSLGQGLEFLIYFQGNSAPDKSGLPSDRFSAERTGGSVSTLTIQRTQQEDSAVYLCASSSDGDTDTQYFGPGTRLTVL.